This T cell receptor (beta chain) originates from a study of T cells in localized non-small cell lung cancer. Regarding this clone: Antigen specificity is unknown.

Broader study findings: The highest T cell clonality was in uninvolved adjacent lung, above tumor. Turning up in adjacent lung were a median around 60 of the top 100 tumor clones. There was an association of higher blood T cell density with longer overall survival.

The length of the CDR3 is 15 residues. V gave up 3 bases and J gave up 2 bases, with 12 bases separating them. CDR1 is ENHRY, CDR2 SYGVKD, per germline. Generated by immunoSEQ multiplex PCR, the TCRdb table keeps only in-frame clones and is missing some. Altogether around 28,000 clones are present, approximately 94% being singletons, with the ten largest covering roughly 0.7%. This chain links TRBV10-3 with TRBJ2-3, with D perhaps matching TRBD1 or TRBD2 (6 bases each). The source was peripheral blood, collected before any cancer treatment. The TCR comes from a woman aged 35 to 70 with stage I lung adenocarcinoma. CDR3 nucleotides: TGTGCCATCAGTGATTTAGGGGGGTTCACAGATACGCAGTATTTT. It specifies CAISDLGGFTDTQYF.